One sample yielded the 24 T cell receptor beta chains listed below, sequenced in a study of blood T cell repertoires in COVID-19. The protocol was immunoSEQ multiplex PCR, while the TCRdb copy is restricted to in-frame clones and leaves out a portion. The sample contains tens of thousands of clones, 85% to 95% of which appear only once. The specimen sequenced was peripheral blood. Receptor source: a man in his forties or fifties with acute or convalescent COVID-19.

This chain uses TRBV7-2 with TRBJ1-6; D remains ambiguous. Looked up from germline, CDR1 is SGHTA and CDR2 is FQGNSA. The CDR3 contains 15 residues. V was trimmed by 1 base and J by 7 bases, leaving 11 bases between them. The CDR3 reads CASSLEVRSNSPLHF. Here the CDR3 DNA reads TGTGCCAGCAGCTTAGAGGTCAGGTCGAATTCACCCCTCCACTTT.

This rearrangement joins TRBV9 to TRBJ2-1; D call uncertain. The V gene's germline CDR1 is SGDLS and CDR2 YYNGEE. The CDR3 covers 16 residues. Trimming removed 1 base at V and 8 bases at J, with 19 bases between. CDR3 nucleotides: TGTGCCAGCAGCGTAATGACGGCCAACCTAGGTCATGAGCAGTTCTTC. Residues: CASSVMTANLGHEQFF.

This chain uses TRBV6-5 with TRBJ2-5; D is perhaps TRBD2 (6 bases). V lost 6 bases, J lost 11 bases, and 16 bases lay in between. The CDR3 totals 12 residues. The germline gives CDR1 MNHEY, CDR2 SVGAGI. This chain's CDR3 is CASRALGGRQYF. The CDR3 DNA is TGTGCCAGCAGGGCCCTCGGGGGTCGGCAGTACTTC.

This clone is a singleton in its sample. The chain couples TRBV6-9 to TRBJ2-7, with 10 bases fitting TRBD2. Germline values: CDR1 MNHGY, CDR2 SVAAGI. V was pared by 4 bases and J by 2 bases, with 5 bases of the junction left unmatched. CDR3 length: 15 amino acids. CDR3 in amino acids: CASSSGLAPTYEQYF. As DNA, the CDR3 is TGTGCCAGCAGTTCGGGACTAGCGCCTACCTACGAGCAGTACTTC.

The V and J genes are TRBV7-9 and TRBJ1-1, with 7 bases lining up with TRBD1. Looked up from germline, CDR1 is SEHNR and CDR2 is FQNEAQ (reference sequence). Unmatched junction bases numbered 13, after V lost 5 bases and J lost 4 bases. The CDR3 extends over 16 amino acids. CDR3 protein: CASSRGTEDESTEAFF. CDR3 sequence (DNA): TGTGCCAGCAGCCGCGGGACAGAGGATGAGAGCACTGAAGCTTTCTTT.

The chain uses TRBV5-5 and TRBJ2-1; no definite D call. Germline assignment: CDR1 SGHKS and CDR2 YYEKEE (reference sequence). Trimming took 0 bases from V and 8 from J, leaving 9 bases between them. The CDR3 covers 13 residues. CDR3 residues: CASSLGGIYEQFF. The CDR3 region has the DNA TGTGCCAGCAGCTTGGGAGGAATCTATGAGCAGTTCTTC.

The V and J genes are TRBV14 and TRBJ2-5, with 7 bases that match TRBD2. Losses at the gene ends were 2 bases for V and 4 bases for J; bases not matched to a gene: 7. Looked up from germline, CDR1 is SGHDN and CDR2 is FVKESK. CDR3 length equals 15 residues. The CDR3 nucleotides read TGTGCCAGCAGCCAACTAGCGGCTGGGGGAGAGACCCAGTACTTC. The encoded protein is CASSQLAAGGETQYF.

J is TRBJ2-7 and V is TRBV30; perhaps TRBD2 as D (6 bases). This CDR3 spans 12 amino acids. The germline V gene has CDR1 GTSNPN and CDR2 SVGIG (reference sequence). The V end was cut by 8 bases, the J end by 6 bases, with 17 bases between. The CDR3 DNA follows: TGTGCCGGACTTGGGGGAGGACTCGAGCAGTACTTC. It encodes CAGLGGGLEQYF.

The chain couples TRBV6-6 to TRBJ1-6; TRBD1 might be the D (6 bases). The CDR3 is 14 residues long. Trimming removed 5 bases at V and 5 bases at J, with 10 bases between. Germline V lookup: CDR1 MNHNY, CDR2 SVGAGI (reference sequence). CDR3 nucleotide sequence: TGTGCCAGCAGTCACAGGGTTGATAATTCACCCCTCCACTTT. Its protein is CASSHRVDNSPLHF.

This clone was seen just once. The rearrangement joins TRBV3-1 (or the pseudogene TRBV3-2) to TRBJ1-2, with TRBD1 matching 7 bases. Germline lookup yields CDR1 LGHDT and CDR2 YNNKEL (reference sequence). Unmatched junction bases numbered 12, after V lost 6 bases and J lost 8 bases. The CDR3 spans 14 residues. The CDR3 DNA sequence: TGTGCCAGCAGTCAACTAGACAGGGCTAACGGCTACACCTTC. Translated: CASSQLDRANGYTF.

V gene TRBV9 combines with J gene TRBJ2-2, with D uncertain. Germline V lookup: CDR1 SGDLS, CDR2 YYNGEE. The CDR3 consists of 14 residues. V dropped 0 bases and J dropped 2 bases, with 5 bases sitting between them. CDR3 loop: CASSVDLNTGELFF. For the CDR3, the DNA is TGTGCCAGCAGCGTAGACCTAAACACCGGGGAGCTGTTTTTT.

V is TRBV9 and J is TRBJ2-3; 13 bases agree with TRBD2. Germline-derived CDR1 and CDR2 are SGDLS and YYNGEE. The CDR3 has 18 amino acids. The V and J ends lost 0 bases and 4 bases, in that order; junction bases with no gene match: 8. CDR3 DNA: TGTGCCAGCAGCGTAGGATCTGGACTAGCGGGAGATGCAGATACGCAGTATTTT. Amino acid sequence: CASSVGSGLAGDADTQYF.

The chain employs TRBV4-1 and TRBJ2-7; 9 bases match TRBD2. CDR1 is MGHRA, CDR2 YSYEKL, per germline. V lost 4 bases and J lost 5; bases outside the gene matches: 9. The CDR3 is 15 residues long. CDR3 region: CASSPNPGLAHEQYF. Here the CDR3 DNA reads TGCGCCAGCAGCCCCAACCCGGGACTAGCTCACGAGCAGTACTTC.

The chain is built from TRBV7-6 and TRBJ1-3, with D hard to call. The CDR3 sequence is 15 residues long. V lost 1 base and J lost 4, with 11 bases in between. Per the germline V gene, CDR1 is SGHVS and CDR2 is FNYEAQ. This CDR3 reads CASSLGRTEGNTIYF. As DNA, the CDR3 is TGTGCCAGCAGCTTAGGGAGGACCGAGGGAAACACCATATATTTT.

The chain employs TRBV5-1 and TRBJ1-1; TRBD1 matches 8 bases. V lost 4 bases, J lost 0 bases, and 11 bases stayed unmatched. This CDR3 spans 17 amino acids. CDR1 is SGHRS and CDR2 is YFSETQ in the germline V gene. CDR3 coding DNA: TGCGCCAGCAGCCTAACGAGACAGGGGCGGGTGAACACTGAAGCTTTCTTT. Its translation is CASSLTRQGRVNTEAFF.

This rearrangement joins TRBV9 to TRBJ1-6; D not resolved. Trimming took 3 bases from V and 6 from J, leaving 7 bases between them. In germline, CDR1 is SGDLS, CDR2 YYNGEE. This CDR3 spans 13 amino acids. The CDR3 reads CASSAQTNSPLHF. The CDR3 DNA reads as TGTGCCAGCAGCGCACAGACTAATTCACCCCTCCACTTT.

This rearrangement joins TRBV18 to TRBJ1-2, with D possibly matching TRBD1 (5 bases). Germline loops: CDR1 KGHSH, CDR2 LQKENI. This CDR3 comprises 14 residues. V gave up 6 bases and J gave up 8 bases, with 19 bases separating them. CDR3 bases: TGTGCCAGCTCGCCCGGGGCAGGGAGGCTCGGCTACACCTTC. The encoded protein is CASSPGAGRLGYTF.

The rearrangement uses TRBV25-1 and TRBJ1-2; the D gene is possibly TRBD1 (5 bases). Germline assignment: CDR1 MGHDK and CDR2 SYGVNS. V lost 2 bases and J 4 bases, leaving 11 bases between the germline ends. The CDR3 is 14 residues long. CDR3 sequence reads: CASSELRDGYGYTF. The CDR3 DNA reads TGTGCCAGCAGTGAACTCAGGGATGGCTATGGCTACACCTTC.

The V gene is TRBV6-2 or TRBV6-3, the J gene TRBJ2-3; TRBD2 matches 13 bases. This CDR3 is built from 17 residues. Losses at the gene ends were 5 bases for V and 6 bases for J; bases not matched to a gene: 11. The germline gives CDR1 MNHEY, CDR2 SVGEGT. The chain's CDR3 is CASSIGTSGALMDTQYF. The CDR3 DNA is TGTGCCAGCAGTATAGGGACTAGCGGGGCCCTCATGGATACGCAGTATTTT.

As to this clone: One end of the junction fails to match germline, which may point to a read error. Here the CDR3 DNA reads TGTGCCAGCAGTTCAGGGACAGTCACTGAAGTTTTCTTT. Amino acids: CASSSGTVTEVFF. The rearrangement uses TRBV6-2 or TRBV6-3 and TRBJ1-1; 7 nucleotides agree with TRBD1. The germline V gene encodes CDR1 MNHEY and CDR2 SVGEGT. CDR3 size: 13 residues.

In DNA form, the CDR3 reads TGTGCCACCAGCTCCGGGGGGGCTTCTGGAAACACCATATATTTT. Protein product: CATSSGGASGNTIYF. V usage is TRBV15 and J usage is TRBJ1-3, with D perhaps matching TRBD1 (6 bases). Trimming left V 5 bases short and J 1 base short, with 12 bases between. In germline, CDR1 is LNHNV, CDR2 YYDKDF (reference sequence). This CDR3 comprises 15 residues.

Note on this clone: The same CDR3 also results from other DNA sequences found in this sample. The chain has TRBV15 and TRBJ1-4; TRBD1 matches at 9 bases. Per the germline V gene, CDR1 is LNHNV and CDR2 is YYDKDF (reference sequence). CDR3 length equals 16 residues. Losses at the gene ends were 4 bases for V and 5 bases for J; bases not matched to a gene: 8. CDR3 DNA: TGTGCCACCAGCACCAACCCGGGACAGGGCAATGAAAAACTGTTTTTT. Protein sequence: CATSTNPGQGNEKLFF.

CDR3 sequence reads: CASSTGGTDTQYF. CDR3 in DNA: TGTGCCAGTAGCACGGGAGGAACAGATACGCAGTATTTT. The J gene is TRBJ2-3, the V gene TRBV19; 7 bases fit TRBD2. This CDR3 has 13 residues. V dropped 6 bases and J dropped 3; count of bases not matched to a gene: 3. Germline assignment: CDR1 LNHDA and CDR2 SQIVND (reference sequence).

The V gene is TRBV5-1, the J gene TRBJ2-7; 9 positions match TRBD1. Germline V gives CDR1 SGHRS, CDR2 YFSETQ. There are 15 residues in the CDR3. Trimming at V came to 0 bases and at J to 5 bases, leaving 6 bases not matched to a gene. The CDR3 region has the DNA TGCGCCAGCAGCTTGGGAGGACAGGGGTACCACGAGCAGTACTTC. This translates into CASSLGGQGYHEQYF.